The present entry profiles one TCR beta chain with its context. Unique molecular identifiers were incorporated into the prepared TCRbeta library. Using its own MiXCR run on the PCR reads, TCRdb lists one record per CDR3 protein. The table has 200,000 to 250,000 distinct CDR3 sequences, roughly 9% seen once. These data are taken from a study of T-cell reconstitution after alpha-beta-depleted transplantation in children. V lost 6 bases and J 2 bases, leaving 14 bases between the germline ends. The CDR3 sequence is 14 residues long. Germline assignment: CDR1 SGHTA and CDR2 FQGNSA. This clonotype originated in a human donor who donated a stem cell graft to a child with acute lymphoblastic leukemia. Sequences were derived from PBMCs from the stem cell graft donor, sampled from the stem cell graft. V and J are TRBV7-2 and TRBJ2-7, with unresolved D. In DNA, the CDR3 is TGTGCCAGCAGATCGGACGGGCGAGCCTACGAGCAGTACTTC. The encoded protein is CASRSDGRAYEQYF. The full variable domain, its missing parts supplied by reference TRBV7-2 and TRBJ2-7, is GAGVSQSPSNKVTEKGKDVELRCDPISGHTALYWYRQSLGQGLEFLIYFQGNSAPDKSGLPSDRFSAERTGGSVSTLTIQRTQQEDSAVYLCASRSDGRAYEQYFGPGTRLTVT.